This TCR beta chain was recorded in a study of T cell responses to AZD1222 COVID-19 vaccine. General study points: In all cases, repertoires were sampled only after the peak T cell response.

The germline CDR1 and CDR2 sequences are MNHEY and SVGAGI. The CDR3 runs 11 residues. Trimming took 8 bases from V and 6 from J, leaving 5 bases between them. Details on this clone: Its antigen remains unknown.

TCRdb keeps only in-frame clones here, not all; method: immunoSEQ multiplex PCR. The repertoire has some 200,000 clones, 80% to 95% of them found once; the top ten carry about 1.8%. The sequencing used peripheral blood, collected 28 days after the second AZD1222 dose. This sequence originates from an adult who received the AZD1222 COVID-19 vaccine. The chain couples TRBV6-5 to TRBJ1-6; unclear D gene. The CDR3 spells CASGINSPLHF. Here the CDR3 DNA reads TGTGCCAGCGGAATTAATTCACCCCTCCACTTT.